This TCR beta chain was sequenced in a study of T cell clusters in autoimmune cytopenias. Study results and caveats: TRB repertoire shifts in secondary cytopenia and chronic lymphocytic leukemia mostly reflected lymphoma, not autoimmunity.

The CDR3 covers 12 residues. Per the germline V gene, CDR1 is MNHEY and CDR2 is SVGAGI. TRB amplification used approximately 250 ng of peripheral blood genomic DNA. TRB was amplified by touch-down multiplex PCR, primer pools A and B combined. From the multiplex PCR reads, TCRdb lists one entry per CDR3 protein and no DNA. Recorded here are approximately 1,000 distinct CDR3 sequences; the top ten clones represent around 20%. By frequency, this clonotype is large. Its antigen remains unknown. This rearrangement joins TRBV6-5 to TRBJ2-7. The receptor's source is a human donor with an autoimmune cytopenia or autoimmune hepatitis (not recorded which). Sequenced material: peripheral blood. The CDR3 loop reads CASSYNNYEQYF.